This entry concerns a single T cell receptor beta chain. This sample stems from a study of T cell changes during pregnancy in multiple sclerosis. TCRdb keeps only in-frame clones here, not all; method: immunoSEQ multiplex PCR. This sample has about 59,000 clones, with 92% found just once. The TCR sequence derives from a female donor in good health, enrolled as a control in a pregnancy study. Sample: peripheral blood, taken in the second trimester of pregnancy.

CDR3 sequence reads: CASSALGGAGTDTQYF. CDR3 coding DNA: TGTGCCAGCAGCGCCCTTGGGGGGGCCGGCACAGATACGCAGTATTTT. This chain uses TRBV9 with TRBJ2-3; D is perhaps TRBD2 (7 bases). The ends were cut back, 3 bases at V and 1 base at J, with 15 bases in the middle. The V gene's germline CDR1 is SGDLS and CDR2 YYNGEE. The CDR3 consists of 16 residues.